These T cell receptor beta chains were read from a single sample in a study of T cell repertoires in cytomegalovirus infection. One entry per CDR3 protein results from TCRdb running MiXCR on the reads. The sample holds approximately 700,000 distinct CDR3 sequences, roughly 35% seen once. The sequenced material came from PBMCs. These receptors originate from a human donor in good health (CMV status not recorded). Some clones in this sample may be carry-over from other donors' samples. CDR3s include the opening cysteine and the closing phenylalanine or tryptophan. Each record gives: J gene, clone size, D gene, V gene, CDR3 protein, CDR3 DNA. The D gene is left open where the match is weak. Clone size, where shown, is once, few, many, or a class for clones that have expanded.

TRBJ1-1 once - TRBV7-3 CASSLGGRNNEAFF TGTGCCAGCAGCCTCGGGGGGCGAAACAATGAAGCTTTCTTT
TRBJ2-1 - TRBD2 TRBV11-2 CASSFRDYPYNEQFF TGTGCCAGCAGCTTCCGGGACTACCCTTACAATGAGCAGTTCTTC
TRBJ2-1 once TRBD1 TRBV10-3 CAISVRTGGGRGEQFF TGTGCCATCAGTGTCCGGACAGGGGGGGGTAGGGGTGAGCAGTTCTTC
TRBJ2-1 few - TRBV28 CASSFSTFTGEQFF TGTGCCAGCAGTTTTTCGACTTTCACGGGTGAGCAGTTCTTC
TRBJ1-1 many TRBD1 TRBV7-2 CASSLQQGRRNTEAFF TGTGCCAGCAGCTTACAACAGGGGAGGAGGAACACTGAAGCTTTCTTT
TRBJ2-3 many TRBD1 TRBV7-2 CASSPTGVAKDTQYF TGTGCCAGCAGCCCGACAGGGGTTGCGAAGGATACGCAGTATTTT
TRBJ2-3 - TRBD2 TRBV7-3 CASSSRRGGALNTQYF TGTGCCAGCAGCTCCAGGCGGGGGGGAGCGTTAAATACGCAGTATTTT
TRBJ1-3 few - TRBV29-1 CSVVSTLGPTSGNTIYF TGCAGCGTTGTATCGACCCTAGGACCCACCTCTGGAAACACCATATATTTT
TRBJ2-7 - - TRBV27 CASFNRVTYEQYF TGTGCCAGCTTTAACCGGGTGACCTACGAGCAGTACTTC
TRBJ2-5 - TRBD2 TRBV12-3/TRBV12-4 CASGRAAAQETQYF TGTGCCAGCGGGAGGGCAGCTGCCCAAGAGACCCAGTACTTC
TRBJ2-1 few TRBD1 TRBV12-5 CASGSGQGRAEQFF TGTGCTAGTGGTTCCGGACAGGGAAGGGCTGAGCAGTTCTTC
TRBJ2-2 few - TRBV7-2 CASSSKGSFRVTGELFF TGTGCCAGCAGCTCTAAAGGGAGTTTCAGGGTAACCGGGGAGCTGTTTTTT
TRBJ1-2 - - TRBV11-2 CASSTPTGSNYGYTF TGTGCCAGCAGCACTCCAACAGGTTCCAACTATGGCTACACCTTC
TRBJ2-7 few - TRBV6-6 CASSYVGTSYEQYF TGTGCCAGCAGTTACGTCGGCACGTCCTACGAGCAGTACTTC
TRBJ2-1 - TRBD2 TRBV27 CASSLSTSGRSYEQFF TGTGCCAGCAGTTTATCCACTAGCGGGAGGTCGTATGAGCAGTTCTTC
TRBJ2-3 few - TRBV20-1 CSARARGDTQYF TGCAGTGCTAGAGCCCGGGGAGATACGCAGTATTTT
TRBJ2-1 - - TRBV18 CASSRAASSYNEQFF TGTGCCAGCTCACGAGCGGCGAGCTCCTACAATGAGCAGTTCTTC
TRBJ2-7 - TRBD2 TRBV10-3 CAISDEREPYEQYF TGTGCCATCAGTGATGAGCGGGAGCCCTACGAGCAGTACTTC
TRBJ2-1 - TRBD2 TRBV4-2 CASSQGGGSYNEQFF TGTGCCAGCAGCCAAGGCGGGGGGTCCTACAATGAGCAGTTCTTC
TRBJ1-1 - - TRBV4-1 CASSQVGINTEAFF TGCGCCAGCAGCCAAGTCGGGATTAACACTGAAGCTTTCTTT
TRBJ2-5 - - TRBV11-3 CASSPGPKETQYF TGTGCCAGCAGCCCGGGCCCCAAGGAGACCCAGTACTTC
TRBJ2-7 many TRBD1 TRBV7-6 CASSLDRGGEQYF TGTGCCAGCAGCTTGGACAGGGGCGGGGAGCAGTACTTC
TRBJ1-6 - - TRBV12-3/TRBV12-4 CASSFGRWGSPLHF TGTGCCAGCAGTTTTGGACGTTGGGGTTCACCCCTCCACTTT
TRBJ1-6 once - TRBV7-2 CASSLEVVIGGRGSYTSPLQF TGTGCCAGCAGCTTAGAAGTGGTGATCGGGGGCAGAGGCTCCTATACTTCACCCCTCCAATTT
TRBJ1-5 - - TRBV28 CASSPARQGVVNQPQHF TGTGCCAGCAGTCCCGCGAGGCAGGGCGTCGTCAATCAGCCCCAGCATTTT
TRBJ2-1 few TRBD2 TRBV5-1 CASSGWVAGTVSYNEQFF TGCGCCAGCAGTGGATGGGTAGCGGGTACCGTCTCCTACAATGAGCAGTTCTTC
TRBJ2-1 - - TRBV5-6 CASSTLGVTKQFF TGTGCCAGCAGCACCCTCGGGGTCACGAAGCAGTTCTTC
TRBJ2-6 - - TRBV12-3/TRBV12-4 CASSLSRAGANVLTF TGTGCCAGCAGTCTAAGTAGGGCTGGGGCCAACGTCCTGACTTTC
TRBJ2-2 once - TRBV20-1 CSARSTRQKNTGELFF TGCAGTGCTAGGTCCACGCGACAGAAGAACACCGGGGAGCTGTTTTTT
TRBJ1-1 - TRBD1 TRBV7-9 CASSLALSPGRGHSSDTEAFF TGTGCCAGCAGCTTAGCTCTTTCCCCTGGGAGGGGGCATTCTTCGGACACTGAAGCTTTCTTT
TRBJ1-2 - - TRBV29-1 CSVEGGGNYGYTF TGCAGCGTTGAGGGGGGGGGGAACTATGGCTACACCTTC
TRBJ1-1 many - TRBV7-3 CASSFQMNTEAFF TGTGCCAGCAGCTTCCAGATGAACACTGAAGCTTTCTTT
TRBJ2-7 - TRBD2 TRBV20-1 CSARRGTSGRANYEQYF TGCAGTGCTAGACGGGGGACTAGCGGGAGGGCCAACTACGAGCAGTACTTC
TRBJ1-1 - - TRBV6-2/TRBV6-3 CAVHQGLRTEAFF TGTGCCGTACACCAGGGGCTCAGGACTGAAGCTTTCTTT
TRBJ1-2 few TRBD1 TRBV6-6 CASSYQTGTGIDYGYTF TGTGCCAGCAGTTACCAAACCGGGACAGGGATTGACTATGGCTACACCTTC
TRBJ2-7 - TRBD2 TRBV7-6 CASSLVLPGLAGQEQYF TGTGCCAGCAGCTTAGTCTTGCCGGGACTAGCGGGACAAGAGCAGTACTTC
TRBJ1-5 - - TRBV7-2 CASSLGVTGTQPQHF TGTGCCAGCAGCCTGGGCGTTACAGGGACGCAGCCCCAGCATTTT
TRBJ1-1 few - TRBV12-3/TRBV12-4 CASSGYPGIGNTEAFF TGTGCCAGCAGTGGATATCCAGGGATTGGGAACACTGAAGCTTTCTTT
TRBJ2-3 - - TRBV12-3/TRBV12-4 CASSKTVDTQYF TGTGCCAGCAGTAAAACAGTGGATACGCAGTATTTT
TRBJ1-5 few - TRBV4-1 CASSHLDSGNQPQHF TGCGCCAGCAGCCACCTCGACAGTGGCAATCAGCCCCAGCATTTT
TRBJ2-1 - - TRBV2 CASSDRDFNNEQFF TGTGCCAGCAGTGACAGGGACTTCAACAATGAGCAGTTCTTC
TRBJ1-1 few - TRBV27 CASSRGDLQAEAFF TGTGCCAGCAGTAGAGGGGACCTCCAGGCTGAAGCTTTCTTT